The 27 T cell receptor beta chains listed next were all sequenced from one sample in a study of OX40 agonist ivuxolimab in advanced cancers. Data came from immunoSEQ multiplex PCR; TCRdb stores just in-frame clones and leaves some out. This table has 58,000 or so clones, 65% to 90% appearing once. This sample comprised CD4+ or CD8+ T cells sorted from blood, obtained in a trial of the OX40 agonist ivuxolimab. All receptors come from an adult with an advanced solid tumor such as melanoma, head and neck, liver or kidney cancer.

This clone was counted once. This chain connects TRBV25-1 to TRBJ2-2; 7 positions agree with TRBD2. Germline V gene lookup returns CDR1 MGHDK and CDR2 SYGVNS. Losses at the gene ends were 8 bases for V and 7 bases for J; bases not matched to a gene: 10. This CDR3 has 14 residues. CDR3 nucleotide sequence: TGTGCCAGCGGACGAGCGGGGTGGGGCGGGGAGCTGTTTTTT. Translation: CASGRAGWGGELFF.

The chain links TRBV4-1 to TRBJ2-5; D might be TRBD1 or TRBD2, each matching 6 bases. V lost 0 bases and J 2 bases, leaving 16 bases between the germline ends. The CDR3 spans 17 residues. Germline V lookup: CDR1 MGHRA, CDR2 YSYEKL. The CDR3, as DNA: TGCGCCAGCAGCCAAGATCGGAGGGGAAGGGGGCAAGAGACCCAGTACTTC. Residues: CASSQDRRGRGQETQYF.

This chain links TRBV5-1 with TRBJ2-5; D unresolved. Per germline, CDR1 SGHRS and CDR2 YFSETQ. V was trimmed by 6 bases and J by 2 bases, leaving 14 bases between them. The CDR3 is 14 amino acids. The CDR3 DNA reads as TGCGCCAGCAACAATCCAGGCGGACAAGAGACCCAGTACTTC. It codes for CASNNPGGQETQYF.

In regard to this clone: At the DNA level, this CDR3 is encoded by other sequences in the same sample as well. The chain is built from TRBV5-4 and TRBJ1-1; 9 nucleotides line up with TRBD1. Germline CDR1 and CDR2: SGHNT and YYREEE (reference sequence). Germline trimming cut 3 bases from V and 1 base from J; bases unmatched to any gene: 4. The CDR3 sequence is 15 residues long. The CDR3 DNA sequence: TGTGCCAGCAGCTCCGGGACAGGGCGGAACACTGAAGCTTTCTTT. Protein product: CASSSGTGRNTEAFF. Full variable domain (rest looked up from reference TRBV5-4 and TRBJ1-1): ETGVTQSPTHLIKTRGQQVTLRCSSQSGHNTVSWYQQALGQGPQFIFQYYREEENGRGNFPPRFSGLQFPNYSSELNVNALELDDSALYLCASSSGTGRNTEAFFGQGTRLTVV.

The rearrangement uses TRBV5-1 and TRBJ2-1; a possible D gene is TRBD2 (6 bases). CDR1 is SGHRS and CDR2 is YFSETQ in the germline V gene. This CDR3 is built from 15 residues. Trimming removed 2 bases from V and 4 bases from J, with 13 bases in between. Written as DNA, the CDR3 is TGCGCCAGCAGCTTACCCGCGGGGTCATACAATGAGCAGTTCTTC. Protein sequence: CASSLPAGSYNEQFF.

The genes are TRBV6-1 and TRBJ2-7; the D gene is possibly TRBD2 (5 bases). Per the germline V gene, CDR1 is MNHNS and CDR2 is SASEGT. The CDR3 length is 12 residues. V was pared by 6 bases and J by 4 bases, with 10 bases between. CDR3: CASSNDYYEQYF. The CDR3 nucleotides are TGTGCCAGCAGCAATGACTATTACGAGCAGTACTTC.

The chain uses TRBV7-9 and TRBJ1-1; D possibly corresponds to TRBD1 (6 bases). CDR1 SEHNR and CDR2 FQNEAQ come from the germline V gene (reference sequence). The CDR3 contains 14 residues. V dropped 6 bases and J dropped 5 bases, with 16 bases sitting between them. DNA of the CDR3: TGTGCCAGCAGTGCATTAAGGGGGAGGACTGAAGCTTTCTTT. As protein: CASSALRGRTEAFF. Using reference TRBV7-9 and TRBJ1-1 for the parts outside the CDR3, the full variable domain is DTGVSQNPRHKITKRGQNVTFRCDPISEHNRLYWYRQTLGQGPEFLTYFQNEAQLEKSRLLSDRFSAERPKGSFSTLEIQRTEQGDSAMYLCASSALRGRTEAFFGQGTRLTVV.

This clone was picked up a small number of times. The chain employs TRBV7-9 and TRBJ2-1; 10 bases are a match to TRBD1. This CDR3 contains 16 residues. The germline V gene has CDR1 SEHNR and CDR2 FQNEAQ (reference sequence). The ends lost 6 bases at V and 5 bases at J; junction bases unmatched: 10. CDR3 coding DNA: TGTGCCAGCAGTCCCGACCGCGGGACAGGGGACAATGAGCAGTTCTTC. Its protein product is CASSPDRGTGDNEQFF.

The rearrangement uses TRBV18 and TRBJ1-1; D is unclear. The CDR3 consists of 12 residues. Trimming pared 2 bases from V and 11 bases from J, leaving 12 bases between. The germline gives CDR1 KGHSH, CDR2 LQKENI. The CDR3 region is CASSPEGWRAFF. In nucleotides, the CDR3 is TGTGCCAGCTCACCAGAGGGTTGGCGGGCTTTCTTT.

CDR3 amino acids: CSVLYGDSSYEQYF. The CDR3, as DNA: TGCAGCGTCTTATACGGGGACAGCTCCTACGAGCAGTACTTC. The J gene is TRBJ2-7, the V gene TRBV29-1; 7 nucleotides line up with TRBD1. Germline V gene lookup returns CDR1 SQVTM and CDR2 ANQGSEA. Trimming took 6 bases from V and 0 from J; bases not matched to a gene: 8. The length of the CDR3 is 14 residues.

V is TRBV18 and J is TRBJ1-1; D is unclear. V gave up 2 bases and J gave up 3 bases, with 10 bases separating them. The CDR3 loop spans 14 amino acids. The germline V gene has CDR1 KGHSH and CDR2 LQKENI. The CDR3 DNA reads TGTGCCAGCTCACCAGATGTGGTGGACACTGAAGCTTTCTTT. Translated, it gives CASSPDVVDTEAFF.

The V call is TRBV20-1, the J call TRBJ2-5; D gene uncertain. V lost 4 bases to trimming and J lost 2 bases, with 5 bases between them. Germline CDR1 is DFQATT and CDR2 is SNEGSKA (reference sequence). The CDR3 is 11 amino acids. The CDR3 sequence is CSAKGQETQYF. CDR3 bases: TGCAGTGCTAAAGGACAAGAGACCCAGTACTTC.

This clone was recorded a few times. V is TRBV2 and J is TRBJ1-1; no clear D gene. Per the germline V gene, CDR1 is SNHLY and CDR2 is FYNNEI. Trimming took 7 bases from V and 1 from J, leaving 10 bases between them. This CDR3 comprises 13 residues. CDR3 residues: CASNSLPNTEAFF. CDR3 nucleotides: TGTGCCAGCAACAGTTTGCCGAACACTGAAGCTTTCTTT.

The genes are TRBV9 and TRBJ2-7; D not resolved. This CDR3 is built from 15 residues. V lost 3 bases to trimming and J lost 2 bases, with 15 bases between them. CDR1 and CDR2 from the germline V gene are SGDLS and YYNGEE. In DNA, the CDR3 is TGTGCCAGCAGCGCAAAACCGGGTCCCACCTACGAGCAGTACTTC. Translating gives CASSAKPGPTYEQYF.

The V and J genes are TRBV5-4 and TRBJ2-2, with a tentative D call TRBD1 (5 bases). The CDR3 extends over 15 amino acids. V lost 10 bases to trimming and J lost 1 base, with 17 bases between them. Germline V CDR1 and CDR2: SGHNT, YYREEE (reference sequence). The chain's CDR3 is CAFKGAPGNTGELFF. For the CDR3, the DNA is TGTGCCTTCAAAGGGGCTCCGGGGAACACCGGGGAGCTGTTTTTT.

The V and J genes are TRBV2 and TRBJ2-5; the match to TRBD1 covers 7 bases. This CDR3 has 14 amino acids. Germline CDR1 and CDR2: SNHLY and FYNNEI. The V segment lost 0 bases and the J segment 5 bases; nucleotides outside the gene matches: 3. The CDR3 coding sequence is TGTGCCAGCAGTGAAGCGGGACAGTGGGAGACCCAGTACTTC. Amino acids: CASSEAGQWETQYF.

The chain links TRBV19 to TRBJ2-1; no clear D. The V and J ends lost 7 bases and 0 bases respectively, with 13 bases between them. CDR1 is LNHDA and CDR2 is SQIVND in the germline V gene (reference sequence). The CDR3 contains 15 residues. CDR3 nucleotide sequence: TGTGCCAGTAAGCCGGCCTGGAGCTCCTACAATGAGCAGTTCTTC. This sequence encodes CASKPAWSSYNEQFF.

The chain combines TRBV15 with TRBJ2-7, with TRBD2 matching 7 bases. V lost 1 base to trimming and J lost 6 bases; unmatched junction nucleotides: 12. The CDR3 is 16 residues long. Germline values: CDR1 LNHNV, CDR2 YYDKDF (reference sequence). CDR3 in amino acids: CATSRGLGRERAEQYF. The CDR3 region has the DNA TGTGCCACCAGCAGAGGCTTAGGGCGGGAGCGGGCCGAGCAGTACTTC.

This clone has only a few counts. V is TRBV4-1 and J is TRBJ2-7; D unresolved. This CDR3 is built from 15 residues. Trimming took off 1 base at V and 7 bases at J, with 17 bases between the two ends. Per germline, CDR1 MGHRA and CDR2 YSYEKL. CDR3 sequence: CASSQVRQASWEQYF. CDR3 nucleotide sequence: TGCGCCAGCAGCCAAGTTCGCCAGGCCTCTTGGGAGCAGTACTTC.

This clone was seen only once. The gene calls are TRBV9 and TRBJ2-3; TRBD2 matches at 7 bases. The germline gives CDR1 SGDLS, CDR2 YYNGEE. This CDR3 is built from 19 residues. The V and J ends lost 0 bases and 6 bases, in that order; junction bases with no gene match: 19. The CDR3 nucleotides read TGTGCCAGCAGCGTAGGAGCTTCTGCGCGGGGAGGGAACTTCGATACGCAGTATTTT. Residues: CASSVGASARGGNFDTQYF.

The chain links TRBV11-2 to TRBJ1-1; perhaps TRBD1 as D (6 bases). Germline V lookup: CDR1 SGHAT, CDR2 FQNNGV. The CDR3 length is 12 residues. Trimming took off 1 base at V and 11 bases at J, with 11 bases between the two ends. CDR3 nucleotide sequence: TGTGCCAGCAGCTTAGCGACAGGTTTGGCTTTCTTT. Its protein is CASSLATGLAFF.

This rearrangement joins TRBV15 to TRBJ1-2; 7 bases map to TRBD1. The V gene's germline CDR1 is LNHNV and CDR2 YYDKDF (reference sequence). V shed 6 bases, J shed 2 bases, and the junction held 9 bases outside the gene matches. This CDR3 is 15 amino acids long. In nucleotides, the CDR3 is TGTGCCACCAGTTTTTTGAAGGGACAGAACTATGGCTACACCTTC. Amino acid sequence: CATSFLKGQNYGYTF.

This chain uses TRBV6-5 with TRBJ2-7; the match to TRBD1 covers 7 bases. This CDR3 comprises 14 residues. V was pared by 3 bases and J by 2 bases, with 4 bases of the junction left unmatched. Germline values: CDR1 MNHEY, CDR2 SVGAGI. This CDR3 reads CASSYRQGAYEQYF. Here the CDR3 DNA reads TGTGCCAGCAGTTATCGACAGGGAGCCTACGAGCAGTACTTC.

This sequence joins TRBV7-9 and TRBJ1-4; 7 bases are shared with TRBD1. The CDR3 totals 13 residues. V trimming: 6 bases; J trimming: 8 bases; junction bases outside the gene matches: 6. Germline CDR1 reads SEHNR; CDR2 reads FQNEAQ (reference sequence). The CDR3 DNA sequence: TGTGCCAGCAGAGACAGGGCGGGGGAAAAACTGTTTTTT. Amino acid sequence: CASRDRAGEKLFF.

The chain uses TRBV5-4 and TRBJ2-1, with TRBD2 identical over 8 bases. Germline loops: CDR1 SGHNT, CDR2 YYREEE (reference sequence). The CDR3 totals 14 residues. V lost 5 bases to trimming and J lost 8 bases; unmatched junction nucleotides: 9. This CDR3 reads CASSAGGGRDEQFF. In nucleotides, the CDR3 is TGTGCCAGCAGTGCTGGCGGGGGGAGAGATGAGCAGTTCTTC.

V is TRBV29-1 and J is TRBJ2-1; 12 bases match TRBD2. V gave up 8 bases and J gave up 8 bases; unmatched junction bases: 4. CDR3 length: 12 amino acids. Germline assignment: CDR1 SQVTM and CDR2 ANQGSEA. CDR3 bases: TGCAGCCACCGACTAGCGGGAGATGAGCAGTTCTTC. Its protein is CSHRLAGDEQFF.

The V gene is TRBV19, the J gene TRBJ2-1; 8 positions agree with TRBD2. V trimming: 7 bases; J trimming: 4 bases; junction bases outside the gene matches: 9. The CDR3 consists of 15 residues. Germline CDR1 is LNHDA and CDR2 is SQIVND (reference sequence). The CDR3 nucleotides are TGTGCCAGTACCCCGCACGGGAGGGGGTACAATGAGCAGTTCTTC. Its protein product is CASTPHGRGYNEQFF.